This record covers a single T cell receptor (beta chain). Its antigen is undetermined. This specimen comes from a study of response to subunit inactivated influenza vaccine. Findings and caveats of the study: The authors suggested that every seasonal influenza vaccination recruits few new T cells.

TCRdb reanalysed the RT-PCR reads using MiXCR and keeps one entry per CDR3 protein. This table holds around 750,000 distinct CDR3 sequences, around 21% found once. Germline V gene lookup returns CDR1 SEHNR and CDR2 FQNEAQ (reference sequence). The junction had 13 bases not matched to a gene; V was cut back by 2 bases and J by 3 bases. The CDR3 is made up of 17 amino acids. The chain couples TRBV7-9 to TRBJ2-7; TRBD1 agrees at 7 bases. This sample comprised PBMCs from blood, obtained less than 6 days after vaccination. This TCR came from a man in his fifties or sixties who received an inactivated influenza vaccine. Here the CDR3 reads CASSLYKSGTASYEQYF. The CDR3, as DNA: TGTGCCAGCAGCTTATACAAATCCGGGACAGCTAGCTACGAGCAGTACTTC.